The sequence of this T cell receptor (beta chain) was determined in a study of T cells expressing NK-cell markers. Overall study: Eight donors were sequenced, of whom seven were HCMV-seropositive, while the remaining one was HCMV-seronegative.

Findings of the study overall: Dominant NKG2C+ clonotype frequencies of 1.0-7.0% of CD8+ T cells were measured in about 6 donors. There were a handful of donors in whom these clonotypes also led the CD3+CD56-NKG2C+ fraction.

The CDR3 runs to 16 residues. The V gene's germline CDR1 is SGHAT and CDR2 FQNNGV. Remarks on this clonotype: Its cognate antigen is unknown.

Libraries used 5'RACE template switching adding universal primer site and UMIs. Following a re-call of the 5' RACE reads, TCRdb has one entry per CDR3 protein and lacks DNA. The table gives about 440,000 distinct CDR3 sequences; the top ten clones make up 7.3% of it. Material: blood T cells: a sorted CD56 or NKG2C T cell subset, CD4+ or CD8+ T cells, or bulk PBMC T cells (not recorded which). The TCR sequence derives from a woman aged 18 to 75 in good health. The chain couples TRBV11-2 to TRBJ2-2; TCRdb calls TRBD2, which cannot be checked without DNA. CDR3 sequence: CASSWTSGGRTGELFF.